The sequence of this T cell receptor (beta chain) was determined in a study of regulatory T cells in long-lasting Graves disease. With iRepertoire HTBI primers and Arm-PCR of CDR3 regions, TCR beta libraries were built. TCRdb reprocessed the multiplex PCR reads via MiXCR and lists one record per CDR3 protein. The sample carries under 300,000 distinct CDR3 sequences, about 17% recorded once. This clonotype was detected ten times or more. Antigen specificity is unknown. V dropped 4 bases and J dropped 7; count of bases not matched to a gene: 1. From germline, CDR1 is MNHEY and CDR2 SMNVEV (reference sequence). The CDR3 is 11 amino acids. Study findings and constraints: TCR diversity was lower in persistent Graves' patients (versus newly diagnosed ones). TRBV28, TRBJ1-2 and TRBJ2-5 were favored in persistent disease.

Time point meaning: newly diagnosed GD, antithyroid drugs for less than 3 months. RNA extracted from PBMCs served as the sequencing template. The gene calls are TRBV27 and TRBJ2-7, with 7 bases fitting TRBD2. The sequence came from a female donor with Graves disease. Sequenced material: peripheral blood mononuclear cells (PBMCs), taken at new diagnosis, from a patient treated with antithyroid drugs. The CDR3 nucleotides read TGTGCCAGCAGTTACGGGAGGGAGCAGTACTTC. This translates into CASSYGREQYF.